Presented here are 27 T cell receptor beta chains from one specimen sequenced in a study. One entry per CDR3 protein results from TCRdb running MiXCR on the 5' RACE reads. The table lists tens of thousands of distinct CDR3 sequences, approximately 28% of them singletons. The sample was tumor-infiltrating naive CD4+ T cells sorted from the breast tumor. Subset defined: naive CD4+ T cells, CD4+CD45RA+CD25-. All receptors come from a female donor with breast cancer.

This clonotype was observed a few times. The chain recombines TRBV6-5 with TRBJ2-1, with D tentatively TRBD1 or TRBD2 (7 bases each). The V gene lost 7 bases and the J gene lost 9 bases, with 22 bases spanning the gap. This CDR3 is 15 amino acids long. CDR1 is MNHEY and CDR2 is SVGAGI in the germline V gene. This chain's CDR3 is CASKETGRAFGEQFF. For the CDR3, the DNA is TGTGCCAGCAAAGAGACAGGGAGGGCGTTTGGTGAGCAGTTCTTC.

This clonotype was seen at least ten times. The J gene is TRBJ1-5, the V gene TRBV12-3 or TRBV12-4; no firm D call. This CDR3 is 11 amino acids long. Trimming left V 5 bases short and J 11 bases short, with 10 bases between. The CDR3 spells CASSTGGSQHF. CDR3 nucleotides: TGTGCCAGCAGTACGGGAGGGTCCCAGCATTTT.

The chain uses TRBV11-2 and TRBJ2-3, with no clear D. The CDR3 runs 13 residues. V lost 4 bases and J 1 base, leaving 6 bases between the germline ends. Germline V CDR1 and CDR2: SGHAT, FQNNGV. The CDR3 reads CASSSQRTDTQYF. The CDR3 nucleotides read TGTGCCAGCAGCTCCCAGCGCACAGATACGCAGTATTTT.

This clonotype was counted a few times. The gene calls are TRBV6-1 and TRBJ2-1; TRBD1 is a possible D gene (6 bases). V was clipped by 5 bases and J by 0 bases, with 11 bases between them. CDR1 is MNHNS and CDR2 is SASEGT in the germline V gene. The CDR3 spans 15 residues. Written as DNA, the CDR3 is TGTGCCAGCAGTCCGGACAGAAGCTCCTACAATGAGCAGTTCTTC. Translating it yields CASSPDRSSYNEQFF.

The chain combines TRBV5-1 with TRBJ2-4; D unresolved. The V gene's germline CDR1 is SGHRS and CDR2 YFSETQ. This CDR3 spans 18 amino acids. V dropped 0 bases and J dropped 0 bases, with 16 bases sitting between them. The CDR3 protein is CASSLEVGSFVAKNIQYF. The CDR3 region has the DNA TGCGCCAGCAGCTTGGAGGTTGGCAGCTTCGTAGCCAAAAACATTCAGTACTTC.

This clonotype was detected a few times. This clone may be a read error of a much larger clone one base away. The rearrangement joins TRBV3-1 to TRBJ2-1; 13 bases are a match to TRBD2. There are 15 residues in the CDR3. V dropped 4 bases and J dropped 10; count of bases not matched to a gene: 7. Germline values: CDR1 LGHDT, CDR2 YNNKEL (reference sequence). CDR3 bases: TGTGCCAGCAGCCGAGGGACTAGCGGGATGAAGGAGCAGTTCTTC. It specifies CASSRGTSGMKEQFF.

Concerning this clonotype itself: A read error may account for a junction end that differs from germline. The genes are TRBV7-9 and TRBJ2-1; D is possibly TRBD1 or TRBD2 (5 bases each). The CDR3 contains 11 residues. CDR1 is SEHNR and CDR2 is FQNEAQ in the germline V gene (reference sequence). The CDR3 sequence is CTSSFGDGGFF. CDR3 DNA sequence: TGTACCAGCAGCTTCGGGGACGGCGGGTTCTTC. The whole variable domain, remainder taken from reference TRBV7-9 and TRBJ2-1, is DTGVSQNPRHKITKRGQNVTFRCDPISEHNRLYWYRQTLGQGPEFLTYFQNEAQLEKSRLLSDRFSAERPKGSFSTLEIQRTEQGDSAMYLCTSSFGDGGFFGPGTRLTVL.

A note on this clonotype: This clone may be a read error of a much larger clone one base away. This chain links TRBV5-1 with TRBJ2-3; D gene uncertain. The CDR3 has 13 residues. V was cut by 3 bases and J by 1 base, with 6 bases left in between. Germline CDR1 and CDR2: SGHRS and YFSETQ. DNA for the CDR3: TGCGCCAGCAGCTCGGGTGGCACAGATACGCAGTATTTT. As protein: CASSSGGTDTQYF. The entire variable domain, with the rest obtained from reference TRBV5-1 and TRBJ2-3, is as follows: KAGVTQTPRYLIKTRGQQVTLSCSPISGHRSVSWYQQTPGQGLQFLFEYFSETQRNKGNFPGRFSGRQFSNSRSEMNVSTLELGDSALYLCASSSGGTDTQYFGPGTRLTVL.

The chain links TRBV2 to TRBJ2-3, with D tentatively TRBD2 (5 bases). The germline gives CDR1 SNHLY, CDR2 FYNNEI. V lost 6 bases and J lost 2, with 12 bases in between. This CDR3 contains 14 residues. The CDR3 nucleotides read TGTGCCAGCAGGAAAGACTACCTCACAGATACGCAGTATTTT. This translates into CASRKDYLTDTQYF.

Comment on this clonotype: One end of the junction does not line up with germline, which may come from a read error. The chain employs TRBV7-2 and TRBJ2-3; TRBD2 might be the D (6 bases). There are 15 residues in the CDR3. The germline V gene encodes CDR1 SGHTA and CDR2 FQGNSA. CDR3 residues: CANSGRAGQGDTQYF. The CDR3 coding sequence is TGTGCCAACAGCGGCCGAGCGGGCCAGGGAGATACGCAGTATTTT.

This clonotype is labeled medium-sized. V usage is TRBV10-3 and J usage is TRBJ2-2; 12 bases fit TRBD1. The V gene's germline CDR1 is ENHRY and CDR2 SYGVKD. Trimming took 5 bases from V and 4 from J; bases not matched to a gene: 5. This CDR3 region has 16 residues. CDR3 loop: CAISRDRGLGTGELFF. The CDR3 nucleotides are TGTGCCATCAGTCGGGACAGGGGGCTGGGCACCGGGGAGCTGTTTTTT.

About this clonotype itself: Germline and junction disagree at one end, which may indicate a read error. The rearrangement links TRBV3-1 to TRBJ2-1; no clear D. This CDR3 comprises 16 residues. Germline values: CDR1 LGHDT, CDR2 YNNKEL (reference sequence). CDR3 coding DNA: TGTGCCAGCAGCCACCAAGACTGGAGCTCCTACAAAGAGCAGTTCTTC. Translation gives CASSHQDWSSYKEQFF.

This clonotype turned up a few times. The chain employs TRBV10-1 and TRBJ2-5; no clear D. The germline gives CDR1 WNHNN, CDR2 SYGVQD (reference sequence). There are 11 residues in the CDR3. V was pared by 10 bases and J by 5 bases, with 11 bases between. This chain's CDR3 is CAILGGETQYF. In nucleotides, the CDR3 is TGCGCCATCCTAGGTGGCGAGACCCAGTACTTC.

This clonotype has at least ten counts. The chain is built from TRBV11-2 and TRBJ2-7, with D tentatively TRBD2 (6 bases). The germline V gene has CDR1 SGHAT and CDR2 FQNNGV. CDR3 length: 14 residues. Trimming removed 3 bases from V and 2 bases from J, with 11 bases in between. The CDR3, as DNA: TGTGCCAGCAGCTTTGGGGGAGGTCCCTACGAGCAGTACTTC. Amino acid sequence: CASSFGGGPYEQYF.

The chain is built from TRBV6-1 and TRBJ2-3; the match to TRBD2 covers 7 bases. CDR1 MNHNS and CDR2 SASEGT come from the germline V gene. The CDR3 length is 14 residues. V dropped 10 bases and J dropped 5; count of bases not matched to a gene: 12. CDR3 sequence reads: CAKRAGVSKDTQYF. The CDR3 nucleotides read TGTGCCAAGAGGGCGGGAGTGTCGAAAGATACGCAGTATTTT.

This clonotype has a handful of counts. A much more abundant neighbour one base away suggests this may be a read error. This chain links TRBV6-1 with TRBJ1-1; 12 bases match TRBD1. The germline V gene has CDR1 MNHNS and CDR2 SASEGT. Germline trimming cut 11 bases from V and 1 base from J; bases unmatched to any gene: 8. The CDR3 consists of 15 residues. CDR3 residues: CARRDRGRANTEAFF. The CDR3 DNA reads TGTGCCCGCCGGGACAGGGGGCGCGCGAACACTGAAGCTTTCTTT.

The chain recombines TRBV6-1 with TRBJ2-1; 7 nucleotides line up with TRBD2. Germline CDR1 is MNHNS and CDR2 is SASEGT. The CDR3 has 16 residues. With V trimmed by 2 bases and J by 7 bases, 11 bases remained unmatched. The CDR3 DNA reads TGTGCCAGCAGTGAAAGGGGTGGGAGGGCTCAAAATGAGCAGTTCTTC. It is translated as CASSERGGRAQNEQFF.

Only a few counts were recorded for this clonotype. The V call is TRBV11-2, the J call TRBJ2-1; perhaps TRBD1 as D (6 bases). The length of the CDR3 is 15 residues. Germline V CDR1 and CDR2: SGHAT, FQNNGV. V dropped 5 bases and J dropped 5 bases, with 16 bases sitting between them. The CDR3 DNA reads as TGTGCCAGCAGCAATCCTAGCAGGGGCGACAATGAGCAGTTCTTC. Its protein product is CASSNPSRGDNEQFF.

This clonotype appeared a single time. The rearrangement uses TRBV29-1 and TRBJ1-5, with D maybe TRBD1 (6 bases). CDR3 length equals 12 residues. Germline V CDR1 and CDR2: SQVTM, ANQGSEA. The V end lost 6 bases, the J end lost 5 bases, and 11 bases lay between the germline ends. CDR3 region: CSVIQGDQPQHF. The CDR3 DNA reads TGCAGCGTCATACAGGGTGATCAGCCCCAGCATTTT.

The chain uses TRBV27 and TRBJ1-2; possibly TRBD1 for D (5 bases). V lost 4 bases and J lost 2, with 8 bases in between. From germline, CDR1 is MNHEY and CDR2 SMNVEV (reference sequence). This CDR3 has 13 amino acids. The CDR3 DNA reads TGTGCCAGCAGTTACAGGTCCAACTATGGCTACACCTTC. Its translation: CASSYRSNYGYTF.

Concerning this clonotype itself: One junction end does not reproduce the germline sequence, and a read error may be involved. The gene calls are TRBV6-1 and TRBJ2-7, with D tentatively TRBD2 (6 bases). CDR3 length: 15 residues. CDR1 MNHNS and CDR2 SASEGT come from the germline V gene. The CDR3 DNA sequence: TGTGCCGGCAGTGATGCCGCTAGCGTGTCCTACGAGCAGTACTTC. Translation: CAGSDAASVSYEQYF.

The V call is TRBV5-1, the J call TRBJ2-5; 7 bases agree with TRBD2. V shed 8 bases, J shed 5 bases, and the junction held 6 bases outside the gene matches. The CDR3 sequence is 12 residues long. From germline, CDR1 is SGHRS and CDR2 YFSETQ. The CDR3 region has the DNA TGCGCCAGTAGCGCTAGCGGCGAGACCCAGTACTTC. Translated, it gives CASSASGETQYF.

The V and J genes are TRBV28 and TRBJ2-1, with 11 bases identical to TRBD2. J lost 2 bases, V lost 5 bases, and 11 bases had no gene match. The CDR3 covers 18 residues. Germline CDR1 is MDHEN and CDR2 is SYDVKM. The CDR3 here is CASSPLLGTSGPYNEQFF. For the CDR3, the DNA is TGTGCCAGCAGTCCTCTCCTAGGGACTAGCGGTCCCTACAATGAGCAGTTCTTC.

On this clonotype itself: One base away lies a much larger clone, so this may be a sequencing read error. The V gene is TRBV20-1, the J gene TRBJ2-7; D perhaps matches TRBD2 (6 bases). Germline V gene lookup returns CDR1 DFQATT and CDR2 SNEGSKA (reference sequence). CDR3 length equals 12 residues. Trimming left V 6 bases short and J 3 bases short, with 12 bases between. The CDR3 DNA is TGCAGTGCCGGCCGGCGGGGCTACGAGCAGTACTTC. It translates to CSAGRRGYEQYF.

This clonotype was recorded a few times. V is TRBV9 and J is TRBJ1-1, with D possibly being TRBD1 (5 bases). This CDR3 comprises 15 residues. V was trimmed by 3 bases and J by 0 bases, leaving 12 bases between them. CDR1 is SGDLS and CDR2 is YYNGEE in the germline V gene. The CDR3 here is CASSGGTPLNTEAFF. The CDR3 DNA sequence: TGTGCCAGCAGCGGGGGCACACCATTGAACACTGAAGCTTTCTTT. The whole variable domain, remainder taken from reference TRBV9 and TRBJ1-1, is DSGVTQTPKHLITATGQRVTLRCSPRSGDLSVYWYQQSLDQGLQFLIQYYNGEERAKGNILERFSAQQFPDLHSELNLSSLELGDSALYFCASSGGTPLNTEAFFGQGTRLTVV.

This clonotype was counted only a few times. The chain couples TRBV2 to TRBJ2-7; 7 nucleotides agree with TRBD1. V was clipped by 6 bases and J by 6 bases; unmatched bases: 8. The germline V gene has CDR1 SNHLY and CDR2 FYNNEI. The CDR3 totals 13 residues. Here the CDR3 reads CASRRQGPGEQYF. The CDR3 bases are TGTGCCAGCAGGCGACAGGGTCCCGGCGAGCAGTACTTC.

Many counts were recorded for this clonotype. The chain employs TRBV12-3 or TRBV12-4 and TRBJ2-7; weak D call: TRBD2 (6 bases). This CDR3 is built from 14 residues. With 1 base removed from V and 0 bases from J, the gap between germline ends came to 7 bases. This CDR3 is CASSLGGISYEQYF. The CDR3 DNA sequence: TGTGCCAGCAGTTTAGGCGGGATCTCCTACGAGCAGTACTTC.